Shown below are 16 T cell receptor beta chains from a single sample sequenced in a study of T cells in Graves' hyperthyroidism and ophthalmopathy. Amplification targeted TCR beta CDR3 regions from RNA transcripts. RT-PCR in the first round (using the HTBI primer set) targeted the TCR CDR3. TCRdb used MiXCR to reprocess the multiplex PCR reads, holding one entry per CDR3 protein. This sample yields hundreds of thousands of distinct CDR3 sequences, of which approximately 15% are seen a single time; under 20% belongs to the top ten. Sequencing was done on a sample of blood. The receptors were sampled from a woman aged 18-29 years with Graves' hyperthyroidism.

The V and J genes are TRBV5-1 and TRBJ1-1; possible D gene TRBD1, 5 bases. The CDR3 spans 14 residues. Trimming removed 4 bases from V and 4 bases from J, with 14 bases in between. Germline CDR1 and CDR2: SGHRS and YFSETQ. The CDR3 DNA reads TGCGCCAGCAGCCCGATCGGGGGAGGCACTGAAGCTTTCTTT. Amino acids: CASSPIGGGTEAFF.

The rearrangement uses TRBV12-3 or TRBV12-4 and TRBJ1-2; 8 bases are a match to TRBD1. CDR3 length: 14 amino acids. Trimming took 3 bases from V and 3 from J; bases not matched to a gene: 3. The CDR3 nucleotides are TGTGCCAGCAGTTTGGTACAGGGGGACTATGGCTACACCTTC. It encodes CASSLVQGDYGYTF.

This clonotype was counted only a few times. The chain couples TRBV7-8 to TRBJ1-5; D call uncertain. V lost 1 base and J 0 bases, leaving 10 bases between the germline ends. CDR3 length equals 16 residues. Germline V gives CDR1 SGHVS, CDR2 FQNEAQ. CDR3 sequence reads: CASSLDFRYSNQPQHF. CDR3 DNA: TGTGCCAGCAGCTTAGATTTCCGGTATAGCAATCAGCCCCAGCATTTT.

The chain uses TRBV9 and TRBJ2-3; 7 bases align to TRBD1. With 5 bases clipped from V and 9 bases from J, the junction kept 6 bases outside the gene matches. The CDR3 has 12 residues. CDR1 is SGDLS, CDR2 YYNGEE, per germline. The CDR3, as DNA: TGTGCCAGCAGTAGACTGACAGGGACGCAGTATTTT. Its translation: CASSRLTGTQYF.

This clonotype has ten or more counts. The V call is TRBV28, the J call TRBJ1-2; D unclear. CDR1 and CDR2 (germline): MDHEN, SYDVKM. This CDR3 is built from 14 residues. Trimming took off 3 bases at V and 0 bases at J, with 8 bases between the two ends. The CDR3 DNA follows: TGTGCCAGCAGTTTCACGGAGTCTAACTATGGCTACACCTTC. Its translation is CASSFTESNYGYTF.

The chain uses TRBV12-3 or TRBV12-4 and TRBJ1-2, with TRBD1 as a possible D gene (5 bases). This CDR3 spans 14 amino acids. V was shortened by 6 bases and J by 2 bases, with 13 bases between the two germline ends. The CDR3 region has the DNA TGTGCCAGCAGAATAGGGCCAGGGAACTATGGCTACACCTTC. Its translation: CASRIGPGNYGYTF.

This rearrangement joins TRBV19 to TRBJ2-7; no clear D. The CDR3 is made up of 16 amino acids. Germline CDR1 reads LNHDA; CDR2 reads SQIVND (reference sequence). The V gene lost 4 bases and the J gene lost 2 bases, with 18 bases spanning the gap. The CDR3 bases are TGTGCCAGTAGTACCTACTTTCCTGGGCGAGCCTACGAGCAGTACTTC. This encodes CASSTYFPGRAYEQYF.

This clonotype was seen many times. CDR3 sequence: CASSARERGYNEQFF. In DNA, the CDR3 is TGTGCCAGCAGTGCGCGGGAGAGGGGCTACAATGAGCAGTTCTTC. V is TRBV6-1 and J is TRBJ2-1; 7 bases align to TRBD2. V lost 4 bases and J lost 3; bases outside the gene matches: 6. The CDR3 consists of 15 residues. The V gene's germline CDR1 is MNHNS and CDR2 SASEGT.

This clonotype has more than one count but fewer than ten. V usage is TRBV6-1 and J usage is TRBJ1-2, with D perhaps TRBD1 (6 bases). This CDR3 region has 13 residues. Germline CDR1 MNHNS, CDR2 SASEGT. Trimming cost V 6 bases and J 4 bases, with 12 bases left between them. The CDR3 region is CASSDTGSYGYTF. The CDR3 DNA reads TGTGCCAGCAGCGACACAGGGTCCTATGGCTACACCTTC.

This clonotype was recorded many times. The chain joins TRBV24-1 to TRBJ1-2; 7 positions match TRBD1. This CDR3 is 15 amino acids long. The V gene's germline CDR1 is KGHDR and CDR2 SFDVKD. With V trimmed by 3 bases and J by 0 bases, 3 bases remained unmatched. The CDR3 is CATSDAGTANYGYTF. The CDR3, as DNA: TGTGCCACCAGTGATGCCGGGACAGCTAACTATGGCTACACCTTC.

The table lists this clonotype with many counts. This chain's CDR3 is CSATKTGIYGYTF. CDR3 bases: TGCAGTGCTACCAAGACAGGGATCTATGGCTACACCTTC. The gene calls are TRBV20-1 and TRBJ1-2; 7 nucleotides match TRBD1. Trimming removed 4 bases from V and 4 bases from J; junction bases left unmatched: 6. CDR1 and CDR2 (germline): DFQATT, SNEGSKA (reference sequence). There are 13 residues in the CDR3.

This clonotype was seen at least ten times. The CDR3 reads CASSFRTGAYSHYGYTF. In DNA form, the CDR3 reads TGTGCCAGCAGTTTCCGGACAGGGGCCTACTCCCACTATGGCTACACCTTC. The chain couples TRBV6-1 to TRBJ1-2; the match to TRBD1 covers 9 bases. The CDR3 consists of 17 residues. V was clipped by 5 bases and J by 3 bases; unmatched bases: 13. Germline CDR1 and CDR2: MNHNS and SASEGT.

Details on this clonotype: This may be a read error: a much more frequent sequence differs by one nucleotide. The V and J genes are TRBV20-1 and TRBJ2-1; D is perhaps TRBD2 (6 bases). The last part of the DNA fits TRBJ2-7 better; the J call may be wrong. Per the germline V gene, CDR1 is DFQATT and CDR2 is SNEGSKA (reference sequence). CDR3 size: 15 residues. In DNA form, the CDR3 reads TGCAGTGCATACGACATAGCGGACCCCTACAATGAGCAGTACTTC. It codes for CSAYDIADPYNEQYF.

This clonotype was seen at least ten times. The V and J genes are TRBV12-3 or TRBV12-4 and TRBJ1-5, with a tentative D call TRBD1 (5 bases). The CDR3 has 14 residues. The V and J ends lost 10 bases and 5 bases respectively, with 18 bases between them. The CDR3 region has the DNA TGTGCCACCCCGGCCGGGGGGGGAGATCAGCCCCAGCATTTT. This translates into CATPAGGGDQPQHF.

This clonotype has ten or more counts. The genes are TRBV12-3 or TRBV12-4 and TRBJ1-2; D is ambiguous. The CDR3 covers 12 residues. V was trimmed by 5 bases and J by 7 bases, leaving 11 bases between them. DNA for the CDR3: TGTGCCAGCAGTCCCACAATCTTTGGCTACACCTTC. Its translation is CASSPTIFGYTF.

The table lists this clonotype with a few counts. The chain uses TRBV3-1 and TRBJ2-3; the D gene is possibly TRBD2 (7 bases). CDR1 and CDR2 from the germline V gene are LGHDT and YNNKEL (reference sequence). Trimming pared 4 bases from V and 4 bases from J, leaving 9 bases between. The CDR3 runs 13 residues. The CDR3 protein is CASSRGGADTQYF. CDR3 sequence (DNA): TGTGCCAGCAGCCGGGGGGGCGCAGATACGCAGTATTTT.